A selection of T cell receptor beta chains follows, all from one sample in a study of response to subunit inactivated influenza vaccine. TCRdb redid the calling of the RT-PCR reads with MiXCR, one entry per CDR3 protein. This table has hundreds of thousands of distinct CDR3 sequences, 6.5% to 8% appearing once. Sequencing was performed on PBMCs from blood, taken around 2 years after vaccination. These receptors were collected from a man aged 45 to 75 who received an inactivated influenza vaccine. CDR3s include the opening cysteine and the closing phenylalanine or tryptophan. Fields, in order: clone size, D gene, J gene, V gene, CDR3 DNA, CDR3 protein. The D gene is left open where the match is weak. Clone size appears in some rows only: once, few, many, or a class for an expanded clone.

NA | TRBD1 | TRBJ2-7 | TRBV27 | TGTGCCAGCAGGTCGGTGAGCAGGGGGTTCTCCTACAAGCAGTACTTC | CASRSVSRGFSYKQYF
many | NA | TRBJ2-1 | TRBV5-1 | TGCGCCAGCAGCCCCGCCATAGGATATGAGCAGTTCTTC | CASSPAIGYEQFF
many | NA | TRBJ2-2 | TRBV20-1 | TGCAGTGCTGGGGACCGCATGGGAGGCACCGGGGAGCTGTTTTTT | CSAGDRMGGTGELFF
many | NA | TRBJ2-2 | TRBV11-1 | TGTGCCAGCAGCTTAGGCAGGATGAACACCGGGGAGCTGTTTTTT | CASSLGRMNTGELFF
NA | TRBD2 | TRBJ2-7 | TRBV27 | TGTGCCAGCGGTACAGCGGGAGTGAGTCGGTACGAGCAGTACTTC | CASGTAGVSRYEQYF
many | NA | TRBJ1-6 | TRBV5-1 | TGCGCCAGCAGCCAGGGGCGCACCGGTAATTCACCCCTCCACTTT | CASSQGRTGNSPLHF
many | NA | TRBJ1-1 | TRBV2 | TGTGCCAGCAGGGAGGACGGCAACACTGAAGCTTTCTTT | CASREDGNTEAFF
NA | TRBD2 | TRBJ2-1 | TRBV20-1 | TGCAGTGCTAGGAGCGGGGGGGCTAGTCGTCGATACAATGAGCAGTTCTTC | CSARSGGASRRYNEQFF
NA | NA | TRBJ1-1 | TRBV14 | TGTGCCAGCAGCCACGGACGTTTTACGGGTGGCACTGAAGCTTTCTTT | CASSHGRFTGGTEAFF
many | TRBD2 | TRBJ2-1 | TRBV20-1 | TGCAGTGCGGCAGAGGCCAAAGGACTAGCGGGAGGGAATGAGCAGTTCTTC | CSAAEAKGLAGGNEQFF
NA | NA | TRBJ2-1 | TRBV12-3/TRBV12-4 | TGTGCCAGCAGTGGAAGCGACGCGGGACTCACCTACAATGAGCAGTTCTTC | CASSGSDAGLTYNEQFF
many | NA | TRBJ1-3 | TRBV20-1 | TGCAGTGCTAGGGGGGGCTTAGTTTCTGGAAACACCATATATTTT | CSARGGLVSGNTIYF
NA | TRBD1 | TRBJ1-1 | TRBV10-3 | TGTGCCATCAAGGGACAGGGGGCGAACACTGAAGCTTTCTTT | CAIKGQGANTEAFF
NA | TRBD1 | TRBJ1-1 | TRBV9 | TGTGCCAACAGGGGGCTATTAATGAACACTGAAGCTTTCTTT | CANRGLLMNTEAFF
many | TRBD2 | TRBJ2-1 | TRBV20-1 | TGCAGTGCTAGAGATGGTAGACTAGCGGGGAATGAGCAGTTCTTC | CSARDGRLAGNEQFF
NA | TRBD2 | TRBJ2-5 | TRBV5-1 | TGCGCCAGCAGCTTGTATCAGCGGGAGGACGGGGAGACCCAGTACTTC | CASSLYQREDGETQYF
few | NA | TRBJ2-3 | TRBV5-6 | TGTGCCAGCAGCTTACGGGGACAAAACACAGATACGCAGTATTTT | CASSLRGQNTDTQYF
few | TRBD1 | TRBJ2-1 | TRBV10-3 | TGTGCCATCAGTTCAAGGGGGGGACAGGGGGCTCGGAGCTCCTACAATGAGCAGTTCTTC | CAISSRGGQGARSSYNEQFF
NA | TRBD2 | TRBJ2-1 | TRBV6-1 | TGTGCCAGCAGGCAAGCGATAGCGGGGTACAATGAGCAGTTCTTC | CASRQAIAGYNEQFF
NA | NA | TRBJ2-1 | TRBV29-1 | TGCAGCGTTGGGGCAGGGAGGAGGGGGGCGCTTAATGAGCAGTTCTTC | CSVGAGRRGALNEQFF
many | NA | TRBJ1-4 | TRBV7-2 | TGTGCCAGCAAAGTCAACAGGGCGGGGGAAAAACTGTTTTTT | CASKVNRAGEKLFF
few | NA | TRBJ2-1 | TRBV7-2 | TGTGCCAGCAGCCCTACAGGGTTGTCCTACAATGAGCAGTTCTTC | CASSPTGLSYNEQFF
few | NA | TRBJ2-1 | TRBV12-3/TRBV12-4 | TGTGCCAGCAGTCACCACGTCGAACAGCTTGAGCAGTTCTTC | CASSHHVEQLEQFF
many | NA | TRBJ2-7 | TRBV18 | TGTGCCAGCTCAGGAGGGGACCGTCCTTACTACGAGCAGTACTTC | CASSGGDRPYYEQYF
NA | TRBD1 | TRBJ2-2 | TRBV19 | TGTGCCAGTAGTATAGGTTCGGGACAGAGCACCGGGGAGCTGTTTTTT | CASSIGSGQSTGELFF
NA | NA | TRBJ2-1 | TRBV21-1 | TGTGCCAGCAGGGGATGGGAGTTAGTCAATGAGCAGTTCTTC | CASRGWELVNEQFF
NA | NA | TRBJ2-3 | TRBV27 | TGTGCCAGCAGTCCCCCCACTGTAAGACTCGTAGGAAAGGATACGCAGTATTTT | CASSPPTVRLVGKDTQYF
few | TRBD1 | TRBJ2-3 | TRBV29-1 | TGCAGCGTTGAAGTACTGGACAGGGGGAGAACAGATACGCAGTATTTT | CSVEVLDRGRTDTQYF
many | NA | TRBJ1-1 | TRBV5-5 | TGTGCCAGCAGCCTCTCTTTCTGGTCGGGAAACACTGAAGCTTTCTTT | CASSLSFWSGNTEAFF
few | TRBD2 | TRBJ2-7 | TRBV28 | TGTGCCAGCAGTTTATTTCTGGGACTAGCGGGAGGGCCGGACGAGCAGTACTTC | CASSLFLGLAGGPDEQYF
NA | NA | TRBJ2-1 | TRBV29-1 | TGCAGCGTTGACCCCGACAGATCCTCAAAGCAGTTCTTC | CSVDPDRSSKQFF
few | TRBD1 | TRBJ2-3 | TRBV20-1 | TGCAGTGCTAGAGAGCCAGGGGGCGAAGATACGCAGTATTTT | CSAREPGGEDTQYF
many | NA | TRBJ2-1 | TRBV10-3 | TGTGCCATCAGTGAGGTGGTACCACACAATGAGCAGTTCTTC | CAISEVVPHNEQFF
few | TRBD1 | TRBJ2-7 | TRBV5-1 | TGCGCCAGCAGTTTTACAGGGGTGAACCCCTACGAGCAGTACTTC | CASSFTGVNPYEQYF
NA | TRBD1 | TRBJ1-4 | TRBV3-1 | TGTGCCAGCAGCCATTTATCACAGGGGGTTGAAAAACTGTTTTTT | CASSHLSQGVEKLFF
NA | NA | TRBJ2-3 | TRBV5-1 | TGCGCCAGCGCCGCGGGGAGCACAGATACGCAGTATTTT | CASAAGSTDTQYF
few | TRBD2 | TRBJ2-1 | TRBV14 | TGTGCCAGCAGCGCACTAGCGGGAACTGAGCAGTTCTTC | CASSALAGTEQFF
NA | TRBD2 | TRBJ2-6 | TRBV6-1 | TGTGCCAGCAGTGAGGGAGGGCTCTCTGGGGCCAACGTCCTGACTTTC | CASSEGGLSGANVLTF
NA | NA | TRBJ2-5 | TRBV28 | TGTGCCAGCAGTCCCACCGACGGAGAAGAGACCCAGTACTTC | CASSPTDGEETQYF
NA | NA | TRBJ1-1 | TRBV3-1 | TGTGCCAGCAGCCAACGACAGGCGAGGGGCACTGAAGCTTTCTTT | CASSQRQARGTEAFF
few | NA | TRBJ2-3 | TRBV19 | TGTGCCAGTACTTTGGGGTTCGGAGATACGCAGTATTTT | CASTLGFGDTQYF
few | TRBD1 | TRBJ1-5 | TRBV10-3 | TGTGCCATCAGTCGGGACAGCCCGTGGGGCAATCAGCCCCAGCATTTT | CAISRDSPWGNQPQHF
many | TRBD2 | TRBJ2-7 | TRBV10-3 | TGTGCCATCAGTGAGAGCGGGAGAAACCTCGAGCAGTACTTC | CAISESGRNLEQYF
few | TRBD2 | TRBJ2-3 | TRBV10-2 | TGCGCCAGCAAGGCTAGCGGGATAGAGGCAGATACGCAGTATTTT | CASKASGIEADTQYF
NA | NA | TRBJ2-7 | TRBV5-1 | TGCGCCAGCAGCTTTGTGGCGCACGAGCAGTACTTC | CASSFVAHEQYF
NA | NA | TRBJ2-7 | TRBV5-1 | TGCGCCAGCAGCAGGGGCAGGAGGTCCTACGAGCAGTACTTC | CASSRGRRSYEQYF
many | TRBD2 | TRBJ2-1 | TRBV18 | TGTGCCAGCTCACCACTAGCGGGGGAATACAATGAGCAGTTCTTC | CASSPLAGEYNEQFF
NA | NA | TRBJ1-2 | TRBV6-5 | TGTGCCAGCAGTTCATATTTCGGGACAAACTATGGCTACACCTTC | CASSSYFGTNYGYTF
many | NA | TRBJ2-5 | TRBV29-1 | TGCAGCGTTTTTTACGAGACCCAGTACTTC | CSVFYETQYF
few | NA | TRBJ2-3 | TRBV5-1 | TGCGCCAGCAGCTCCCCTGGCGCCCCCACAGATACGCAGTATTTT | CASSSPGAPTDTQYF
NA | NA | TRBJ1-1 | TRBV7-9 | TGTGCCAGCAGCTTCCAGAGCGAAGCTTTCTTT | CASSFQSEAFF
NA | TRBD1 | TRBJ2-1 | TRBV2 | TGTGCCAGCAGGGATACAGGGGTCTCCTACAATGAGCAGTTCTTC | CASRDTGVSYNEQFF
NA | TRBD1 | TRBJ2-3 | TRBV5-1 | TGCGCCAGCAGCTTACAGGGGCAGAGCACAGATACGCAGTATTTT | CASSLQGQSTDTQYF
many | TRBD1 | TRBJ1-5 | TRBV20-1 | TGCAGTGCTAGAGATGTCCGGACAGGGTCCAATCAGCCCCAGCATTTT | CSARDVRTGSNQPQHF
NA | NA | TRBJ2-5 | TRBV4-3 | TGCGCCAGCAGCCAAGATATAGGGGAAGAGACCCAGTACTTC | CASSQDIGEETQYF
few | NA | TRBJ1-5 | TRBV7-2 | TGTGCCAGCAGCTTAGTTTACTCCTCCAATCAGCCCCAGCATTTT | CASSLVYSSNQPQHF
many | NA | TRBJ2-1 | TRBV28 | TGTGCCAGCGGTGGTTACAATGAGCAGTTCTTC | CASGGYNEQFF